The 32 T cell receptor beta chains reported below all come from one sample, sequenced in a study of T cell responses to AZD1222 COVID-19 vaccine. This table comes from immunoSEQ multiplex PCR, and its TCRdb copy is limited to in-frame clones, with some not included. The sample holds 100,000 to 150,000 clones, 88% seen once. The specimen comprised peripheral blood, sampled on day 0 of AZD1222 vaccination. These receptors all come from an adult in good health.

The chain couples TRBV14 to TRBJ1-6; no clear D. Trimming removed 3 bases at V and 9 bases at J, with 3 bases between. The CDR3 covers 11 residues. Germline CDR1 SGHDN, CDR2 FVKESK. The CDR3 protein is CASSHGSPLHF. The DNA for the CDR3 is TGTGCCAGCAGCCACGGTTCACCCCTCCACTTT.

J is TRBJ2-1 and V is TRBV21-1; the table's D call, TRBD1, was not checked against the DNA. TRBV21-1 is a recognized pseudogene. The CDR3 covers 12 residues. The CDR3: CASPTGTHEQFF. DNA for the CDR3: TGTGCCAGCCCGACAGGGACACATGAGCAGTTCTTC.

The chain joins TRBV7-6 to TRBJ1-6; tentative D call: TRBD1 (6 bases). Trimming left V 2 bases short and J 9 bases short, with 11 bases between. The CDR3 has 14 amino acids. Per the germline V gene, CDR1 is SGHVS and CDR2 is FNYEAQ. The CDR3 coding sequence is TGTGCCAGCAGCTTATTACAGGGTGGTTCACCCCTCCACTTT. Amino acid sequence: CASSLLQGGSPLHF.

The genes are TRBV20-1 and TRBJ2-5; TRBD2 agrees at 11 bases. In germline, CDR1 is DFQATT, CDR2 SNEGSKA (reference sequence). The CDR3 length is 14 residues. V was pared by 3 bases and J by 4 bases, with 4 bases of the junction left unmatched. This chain's CDR3 is CSASASGGPETQYF. CDR3 bases: TGCAGTGCTAGTGCTAGCGGGGGGCCAGAGACCCAGTACTTC.

V usage is TRBV7-8 and J usage is TRBJ2-3; 7 bases line up with TRBD2. The CDR3 extends over 14 amino acids. The J segment lost 0 bases and the V segment lost 5 bases, leaving 2 bases of the junction unmatched. CDR1 is SGHVS and CDR2 is FQNEAQ in the germline V gene. The CDR3 DNA reads as TGTGCCAGCAGCCCCGGGAGGAGCACAGATACGCAGTATTTT. Its translation is CASSPGRSTDTQYF.

The chain combines TRBV24-1 with TRBJ1-2; D might be TRBD1 (5 bases). Germline V gene lookup returns CDR1 KGHDR and CDR2 SFDVKD. Trimming took off 3 bases at V and 8 bases at J, with 9 bases between the two ends. The CDR3 has 12 residues. The CDR3 nucleotides are TGTGCCACCAGTGATCTCAGGGACGGCTACACCTTC. Encoded protein: CATSDLRDGYTF.

This chain joins TRBV7-9 and TRBJ1-1; no clear D gene. The V gene lost 1 base and the J gene lost 1 base, with 4 bases spanning the gap. There are 13 residues in the CDR3. Germline CDR1 is SEHNR and CDR2 is FQNEAQ (reference sequence). CDR3 DNA sequence: TGTGCCAGCAGCTTAGAGCGGAACACTGAAGCTTTCTTT. Translated: CASSLERNTEAFF.

The CDR3 loop is CASSQARSSEAFF. The CDR3 DNA follows: TGTGCCAGCAGCCAAGCCCGTAGCTCTGAAGCTTTCTTT. The rearrangement uses TRBV4-2 and TRBJ1-1; D not certain. In germline, CDR1 is LGHNA, CDR2 YNFKEQ. The CDR3 loop spans 13 amino acids. V shed 1 base and J shed 6 bases, with 9 bases lying between them.

V is TRBV28 and J is TRBJ2-7, with 11 bases identical to TRBD1. V trimming: 7 bases; J trimming: 3 bases; junction bases outside the gene matches: 8. The CDR3 is made up of 15 amino acids. The V gene's germline CDR1 is MDHEN and CDR2 SYDVKM. The CDR3 region has the DNA TGTGCCAGCAAGGCGCCCGGGACAGGGGGCTACGAGCAGTACTTC. This encodes CASKAPGTGGYEQYF.

The gene calls are TRBV14 and TRBJ1-5; D gene uncertain. CDR1 and CDR2 (germline): SGHDN, FVKESK. V was trimmed by 5 bases and J by 5 bases, leaving 13 bases between them. The CDR3 has 14 residues. CDR3 coding DNA: TGTGCCAGCAGCTACGTCCCTTCCGATCAGCCCCAGCATTTT. Translated: CASSYVPSDQPQHF.

The rearrangement links TRBV6-6 to TRBJ2-7, with TRBD1 as a possible D gene (6 bases). V shed 2 bases and J shed 5 bases, with 19 bases lying between them. Germline CDR1 MNHNY, CDR2 SVGAGI (reference sequence). This CDR3 spans 16 amino acids. CDR3 DNA sequence: TGTGCCAGCAGTTACCCCCGGGACAATGCCTTTCACGAGCAGTACTTC. As protein: CASSYPRDNAFHEQYF.

This rearrangement joins TRBV10-3 to TRBJ1-5; D not certain. The V gene lost 0 bases and the J gene lost 0 bases, with 6 bases spanning the gap. The CDR3 covers 15 residues. Per the germline V gene, CDR1 is ENHRY and CDR2 is SYGVKD. CDR3 nucleotides: TGTGCCATCAGTGAGTCAGACGGTAGCAATCAGCCCCAGCATTTT. Its protein is CAISESDGSNQPQHF.

The chain couples TRBV10-2 to TRBJ2-7, with D uncertain. The CDR3 runs 11 residues. CDR1 is WSHSY, CDR2 SAAADI, per germline. V lost 5 bases and J lost 5, with 7 bases in between. The CDR3, as DNA: TGCGCCAGCAGTTCTCTTGACGAGCAGTACTTC. It encodes CASSSLDEQYF.

This clone was seen only a few times. The V gene is TRBV4-1, the J gene TRBJ1-5; no clear D gene. Deletions cut 1 base from V and 7 bases from J, with 11 bases between. The CDR3 contains 14 residues. CDR1 and CDR2 from the germline V gene are MGHRA and YSYEKL. The CDR3 sequence: CASSQVAEQQPQHF. The CDR3 DNA reads TGCGCCAGCAGCCAAGTGGCAGAGCAACAGCCCCAGCATTTT.

Note on this clone: This same CDR3 is encoded by further DNA sequences in the sample. The rearrangement uses TRBV6-1 and TRBJ1-5, with D possibly TRBD1 on 6 matching bases. The CDR3 extends over 14 amino acids. In germline, CDR1 is MNHNS, CDR2 SASEGT. Trimming pared 1 base from V and 6 bases from J, leaving 10 bases between. CDR3 sequence: CASSEVRGGQPQHF. CDR3 sequence (DNA): TGTGCCAGCAGTGAAGTCAGGGGCGGTCAGCCCCAGCATTTT.

The CDR3 nucleotides read TGCGCCAGCAGCCTCGGTGCGGCACCCTCTGGAAACACCATATATTTT. Residues: CASSLGAAPSGNTIYF. This chain connects TRBV5-1 to TRBJ1-3; D is uncertain. Trimming left V 4 bases short and J 0 bases short, with 14 bases between. The CDR3 spans 16 residues. Germline-derived CDR1 and CDR2 are SGHRS and YFSETQ.

This clone has only a few counts. The chain joins TRBV18 to TRBJ2-7, with 9 bases identical to TRBD1. V lost 2 bases and J lost 2; bases outside the gene matches: 4. From germline, CDR1 is KGHSH and CDR2 LQKENI. CDR3 length: 15 residues. The CDR3 protein is CASSPRTGVTYEQYF. DNA of the CDR3: TGTGCCAGCTCACCAAGGACAGGGGTAACCTACGAGCAGTACTTC. Variable domain in full (rest from reference TRBV18 and TRBJ2-7): NAGVMQNPRHLVRRRGQEARLRCSPMKGHSHVYWYRQLPEEGLKFMVYLQKENIIDESGMPKERFSAEFPKEGPSILRIQQVVRGDSAAYFCASSPRTGVTYEQYFGPGTRLTVT.

The chain joins TRBV10-3 to TRBJ2-7, with a tentative D call TRBD2 (5 bases). V dropped 10 bases and J dropped 5 bases, with 33 bases sitting between them. The CDR3 has 18 residues. The V gene's germline CDR1 is ENHRY and CDR2 SYGVKD. The CDR3 DNA reads as TGTGCCAACCCACCCGGCGCTATTTTTGGGAGCCGGAACCACGAGCAGTACTTC. It yields the protein CANPPGAIFGSRNHEQYF.

The DNA of the CDR3 is TGTGCCTCTACCCCGCGACTAGCGGCCCAAGAGACCCAGTACTTC. This encodes CASTPRLAAQETQYF. The V and J genes are TRBV6-5 and TRBJ2-5, with 9 bases aligning to TRBD2. The CDR3 totals 15 residues. In germline, CDR1 is MNHEY, CDR2 SVGAGI. V lost 11 bases to trimming and J lost 1 base; unmatched junction nucleotides: 11.

The chain has TRBV5-6 and TRBJ2-7; 10 bases map to TRBD1. This CDR3 contains 14 residues. Germline V gene lookup returns CDR1 SGHDT and CDR2 YYEEEE. J was trimmed by 4 bases and V by 0 bases; bases with no gene match: 1. In DNA form, the CDR3 reads TGTGCCAGCAGCTTGGTGGGACAGGGGTACGAGCAGTACTTC. This sequence encodes CASSLVGQGYEQYF.

This clone appeared a single time. CDR3 nucleotide sequence: TGTGCCAGTAGCTCATTATCCCGGACGGGGCCACGAGAGACCCAGTACTTC. It yields the protein CASSSLSRTGPRETQYF. The rearrangement joins TRBV19 to TRBJ2-5; either TRBD1 or TRBD2 may fit D (5 bases each). The CDR3 totals 17 residues. From germline, CDR1 is LNHDA and CDR2 SQIVND (reference sequence). Trimming shortened V by 6 bases and J by 4 bases, and 24 bases separated the two germline ends.

The CDR3 loop reads CASSTTEFNQPQHF. The CDR3 nucleotides are TGTGCCAGTAGTACGACAGAGTTCAATCAGCCCCAGCATTTT. The V call is TRBV19, the J call TRBJ1-5; tentative D call: TRBD1 (5 bases). V was shortened by 4 bases and J by 3 bases, with 10 bases between the two germline ends. CDR3 size: 14 residues. Germline V gene lookup returns CDR1 LNHDA and CDR2 SQIVND (reference sequence).

The rearrangement uses TRBV10-3 and TRBJ1-2; no firm D call. The V end was cut by 4 bases, the J end by 7 bases, with 10 bases between. Germline CDR1 is ENHRY and CDR2 is SYGVKD. The CDR3 is 12 amino acids. CDR3 sequence (DNA): TGTGCCATCAGTGGAACAAGCGCTGGCTACACCTTC. This translates into CAISGTSAGYTF.

The gene calls are TRBV6-5 and TRBJ1-1; 8 bases are a match to TRBD1. The CDR3 totals 14 residues. Trimming removed 8 bases from V and 4 bases from J; junction bases left unmatched: 9. CDR1 is MNHEY and CDR2 is SVGAGI in the germline V gene. CDR3 nucleotides: TGTGCCAGCGCCCCCAGGGGGCCTGGCACTGAAGCTTTCTTT. The encoded protein is CASAPRGPGTEAFF.

This sequence joins TRBV5-6 and TRBJ2-2; D perhaps matches TRBD2 (5 bases). Trimming took off 2 bases at V and 0 bases at J, with 11 bases between the two ends. Germline V gives CDR1 SGHDT, CDR2 YYEEEE. The CDR3 runs to 16 residues. The CDR3 loop reads CASSFGGPTNTGELFF. As DNA, the CDR3 is TGTGCCAGCAGCTTCGGCGGGCCTACGAACACCGGGGAGCTGTTTTTT.

V gene TRBV18 combines with J gene TRBJ1-2; 7 nucleotides line up with TRBD1. The CDR3 length is 14 residues. Losses at the gene ends were 3 bases for V and 12 bases for J; bases not matched to a gene: 13. Germline CDR1 KGHSH, CDR2 LQKENI. The CDR3 sequence is CASSPITGELVNTF. The CDR3 nucleotides read TGTGCCAGCTCACCTATAACAGGGGAGTTGGTGAACACCTTC.

The J gene is TRBJ1-5, the V gene TRBV7-9; a possible D gene is TRBD1 (6 bases). The CDR3 covers 12 residues. V shed 5 bases and J shed 10 bases, with 12 bases lying between them. Germline loops: CDR1 SEHNR, CDR2 FQNEAQ (reference sequence). CDR3 nucleotide sequence: TGTGCCAGCAGCCCCGGGGGGCAACCCCAGCATTTT. Translation gives CASSPGGQPQHF.

This chain links TRBV5-1 with TRBJ2-2, with 7 bases that match TRBD2. CDR3 size: 16 residues. The ends lost 5 bases at V and 7 bases at J; junction bases unmatched: 14. Per the germline V gene, CDR1 is SGHRS and CDR2 is YFSETQ. In nucleotides, the CDR3 is TGCGCCAGCAGGGGGCGGGAGTGGAGCAAGAACGGGGAGCTGTTTTTT. Its protein is CASRGREWSKNGELFF.

The chain joins TRBV6-6 to TRBJ2-7, with 11 bases that match TRBD2. V was clipped by 5 bases and J by 2 bases; unmatched bases: 8. Germline CDR1 is MNHNY and CDR2 is SVGAGI (reference sequence). The CDR3 length is 16 residues. In DNA form, the CDR3 reads TGTGCCAGCAGTCGTACGACTAGCGGGAAGGCCTACGAGCAGTACTTC. Its translation: CASSRTTSGKAYEQYF.

The chain links TRBV12-3 or TRBV12-4 to TRBJ2-1, with D tentatively TRBD2 (6 bases). Trimming stripped 11 bases from V and 3 bases from J, with 14 bases between. The CDR3 sequence is 13 residues long. In nucleotides, the CDR3 is TGTGCCCTGTCAGCGGGTTACTACAATGAGCAGTTCTTC. As protein: CALSAGYYNEQFF.

V is TRBV19 and J is TRBJ1-4; possible D gene TRBD1, 5 bases. Germline V gene lookup returns CDR1 LNHDA and CDR2 SQIVND (reference sequence). V lost 5 bases and J lost 5, with 12 bases in between. The CDR3 spans 14 residues. CDR3 loop: CASSPRGLNEKLFF. The CDR3 bases are TGTGCCAGTAGTCCTCGGGGACTAAATGAAAAACTGTTTTTT.

The chain joins TRBV20-1 to TRBJ2-5, with a weak D call TRBD2 (6 bases). Trimming shortened V by 3 bases and J by 5 bases, and 10 bases separated the two germline ends. Per germline, CDR1 DFQATT and CDR2 SNEGSKA (reference sequence). This CDR3 is built from 12 residues. The DNA for the CDR3 is TGCAGTGCTAGTAGGACTATGGAGACCCAGTACTTC. This encodes CSASRTMETQYF.